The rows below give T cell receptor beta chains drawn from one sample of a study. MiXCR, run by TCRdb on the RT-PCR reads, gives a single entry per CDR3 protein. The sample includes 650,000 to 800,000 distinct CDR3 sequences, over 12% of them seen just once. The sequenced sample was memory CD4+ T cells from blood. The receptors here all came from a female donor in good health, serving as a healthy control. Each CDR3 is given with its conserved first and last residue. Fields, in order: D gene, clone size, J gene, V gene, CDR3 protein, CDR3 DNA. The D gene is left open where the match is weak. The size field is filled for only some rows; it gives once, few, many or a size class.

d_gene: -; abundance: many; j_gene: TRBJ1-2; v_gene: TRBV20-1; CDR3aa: CSARDNSRGYTF; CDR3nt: TGCAGTGCTAGAGATAATTCACGGGGCTACACCTTC
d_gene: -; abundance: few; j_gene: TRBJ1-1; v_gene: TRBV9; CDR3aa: CASSLTGRGDTEAFF; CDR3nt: TGTGCCAGCAGCCTGACAGGACGCGGGGACACTGAAGCTTTCTTT
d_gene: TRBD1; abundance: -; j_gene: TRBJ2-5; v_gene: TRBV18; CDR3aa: CASSQGQVQETQYF; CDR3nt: TGTGCCAGCTCACAGGGACAGGTTCAAGAGACCCAGTACTTC
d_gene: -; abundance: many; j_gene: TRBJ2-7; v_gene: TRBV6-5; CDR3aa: CASSYDSSYEQYF; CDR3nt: TGTGCCAGCAGTTACGACTCCTCCTACGAGCAGTACTTC
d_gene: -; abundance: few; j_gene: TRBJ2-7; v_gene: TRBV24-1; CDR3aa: CATSDSFVGQGLPYEQYF; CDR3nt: TGTGCCACCAGTGATTCCTTCGTCGGGCAGGGGCTTCCTTACGAGCAGTACTTC
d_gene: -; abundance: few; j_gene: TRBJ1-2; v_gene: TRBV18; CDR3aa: CASSRGARDGYTF; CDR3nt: TGTGCCAGCTCAAGGGGGGCACGAGATGGCTACACCTTC
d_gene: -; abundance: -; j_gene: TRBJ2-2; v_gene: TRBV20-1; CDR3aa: CSASDRSNTGELFF; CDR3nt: TGCAGTGCTAGTGACAGATCGAACACCGGGGAGCTGTTTTTT
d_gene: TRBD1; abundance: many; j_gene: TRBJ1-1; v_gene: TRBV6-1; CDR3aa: CASKPGGTEAFF; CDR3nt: TGTGCCAGCAAACCAGGGGGAACTGAAGCTTTCTTT
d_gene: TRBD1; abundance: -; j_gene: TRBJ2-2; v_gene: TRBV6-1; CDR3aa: CASTPGTGVLGELFF; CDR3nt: TGTGCCAGCACCCCTGGGACAGGGGTGCTCGGGGAGCTGTTTTTT
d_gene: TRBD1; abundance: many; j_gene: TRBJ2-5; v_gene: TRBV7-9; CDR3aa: CASSPRTGTENQETQYF; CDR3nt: TGTGCCAGCAGCCCCAGAACCGGGACAGAAAACCAAGAGACCCAGTACTTC
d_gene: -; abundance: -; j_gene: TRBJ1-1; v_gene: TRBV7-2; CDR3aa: CASSLVRARTEAFF; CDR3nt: TGTGCCAGCAGCTTAGTCAGGGCCCGCACTGAAGCTTTCTTT
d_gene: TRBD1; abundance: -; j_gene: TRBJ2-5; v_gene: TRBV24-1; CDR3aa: CATSDGRQGGETQYF; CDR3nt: TGTGCCACCAGTGATGGGCGACAGGGCGGAGAGACCCAGTACTTC
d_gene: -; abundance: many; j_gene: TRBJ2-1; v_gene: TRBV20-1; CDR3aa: CSARDLQVLSGPSYNEQFF; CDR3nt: TGCAGTGCTAGAGATCTTCAAGTACTGTCGGGTCCCTCCTACAATGAGCAGTTCTTC
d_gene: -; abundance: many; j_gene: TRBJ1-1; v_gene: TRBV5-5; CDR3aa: CASSSTGAPDSEAFF; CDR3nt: TGTGCCAGCAGCTCGACGGGGGCGCCGGATTCTGAAGCTTTCTTT
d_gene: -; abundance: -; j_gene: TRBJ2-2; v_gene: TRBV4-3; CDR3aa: CASSQAKGGGTGELFF; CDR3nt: TGCGCCAGCAGCCAAGCAAAGGGAGGGGGCACCGGGGAGCTGTTTTTT
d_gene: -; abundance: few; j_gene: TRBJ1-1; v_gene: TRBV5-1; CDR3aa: CASSLIGGEGTEAFF; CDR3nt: TGCGCCAGCAGCTTGATCGGAGGGGAGGGCACTGAAGCTTTCTTT
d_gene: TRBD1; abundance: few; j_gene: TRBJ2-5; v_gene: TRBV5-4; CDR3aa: CASSLEGQARETQYF; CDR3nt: TGTGCCAGCAGCTTGGAGGGACAGGCGAGAGAGACCCAGTACTTC
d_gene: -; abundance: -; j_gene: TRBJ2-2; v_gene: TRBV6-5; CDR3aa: CASSYTTNTGELFF; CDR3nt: TGTGCCAGCAGTTACACGACCAACACCGGGGAGCTGTTTTTT
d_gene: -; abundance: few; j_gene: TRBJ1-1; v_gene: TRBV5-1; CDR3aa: CASSSRAGELTEAFF; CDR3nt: TGCGCCAGCAGCTCCAGGGCAGGGGAGCTCACTGAAGCTTTCTTT
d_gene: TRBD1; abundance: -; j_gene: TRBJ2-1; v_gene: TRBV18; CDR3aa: CAGRDRDLDEQFF; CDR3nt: TGTGCCGGCCGGGACAGGGATCTAGATGAGCAGTTCTTC
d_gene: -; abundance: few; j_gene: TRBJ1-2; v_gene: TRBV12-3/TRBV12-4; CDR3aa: CASTLMGGGDYGYTF; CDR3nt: TGTGCCAGCACCTTGATGGGGGGCGGTGACTATGGCTACACCTTC
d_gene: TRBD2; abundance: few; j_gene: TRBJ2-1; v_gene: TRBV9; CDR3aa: CASSVTSGAYNEQFF; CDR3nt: TGTGCCAGCAGCGTTACTAGCGGGGCATACAATGAGCAGTTCTTC
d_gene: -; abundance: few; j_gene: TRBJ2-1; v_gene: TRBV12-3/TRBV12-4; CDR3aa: CASSPHVNEQFF; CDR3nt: TGTGCCAGCAGTCCCCATGTAAATGAGCAGTTCTTC
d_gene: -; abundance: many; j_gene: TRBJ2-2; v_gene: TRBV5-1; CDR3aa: CASSLRGDTGELFF; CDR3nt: TGCGCCAGCAGCTTGCGGGGTGACACCGGGGAGCTGTTTTTT
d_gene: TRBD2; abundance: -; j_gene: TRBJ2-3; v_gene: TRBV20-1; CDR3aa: CSARELAGASLTPDTQYF; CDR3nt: TGCAGTGCTAGAGAACTAGCGGGAGCTTCCCTTACCCCAGATACGCAGTATTTT
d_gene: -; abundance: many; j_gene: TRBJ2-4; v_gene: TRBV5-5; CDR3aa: CASSPYPGTDRGAKNIQYF; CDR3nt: TGTGCCAGCAGCCCCTACCCCGGGACGGACCGAGGAGCCAAAAACATTCAGTACTTC
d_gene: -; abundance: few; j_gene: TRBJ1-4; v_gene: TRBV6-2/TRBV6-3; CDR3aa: CASSYTRVEEKLFF; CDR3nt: TGTGCCAGCAGTTACACTCGGGTGGAGGAAAAACTGTTTTTT
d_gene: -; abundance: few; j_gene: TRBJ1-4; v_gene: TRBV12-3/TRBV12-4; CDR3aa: CASSSSSNFEKLFF; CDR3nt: TGTGCCAGCAGCTCTAGTAGTAATTTTGAAAAACTGTTTTTT
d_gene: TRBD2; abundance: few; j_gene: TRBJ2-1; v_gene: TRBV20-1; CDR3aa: CSASGGRGEQFF; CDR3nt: TGCAGTGCTAGCGGCGGGAGGGGTGAGCAGTTCTTC
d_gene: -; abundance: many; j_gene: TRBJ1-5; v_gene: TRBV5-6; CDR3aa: CASSLSGRPNQPQHF; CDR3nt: TGTGCCAGCAGCTTGTCGGGGCGTCCAAATCAGCCCCAGCATTTT
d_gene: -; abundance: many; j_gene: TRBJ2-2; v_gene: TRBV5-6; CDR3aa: CASSRRGNTGELFF; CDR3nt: TGTGCCAGCAGCAGAAGGGGGAACACCGGGGAGCTGTTTTTT
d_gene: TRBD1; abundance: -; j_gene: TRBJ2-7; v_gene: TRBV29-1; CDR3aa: CSVSVGQGFYEQYF; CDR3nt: TGCAGCGTGTCAGTGGGACAGGGTTTCTACGAGCAGTACTTC
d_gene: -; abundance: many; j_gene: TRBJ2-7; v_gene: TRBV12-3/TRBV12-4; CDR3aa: CASSLAGGLQQYF; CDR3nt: TGTGCCAGCAGTTTAGCGGGCGGGCTCCAGCAGTACTTC
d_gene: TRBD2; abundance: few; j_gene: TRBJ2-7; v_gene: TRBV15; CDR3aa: CATSSSGIGEGYF; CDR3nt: TGTGCCACCAGCTCCAGCGGGATAGGGGAGGGGTACTTC
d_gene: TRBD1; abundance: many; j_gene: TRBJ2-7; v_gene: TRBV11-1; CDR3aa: CASSLTGGYEQYF; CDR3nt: TGCGCCAGCAGCTTGACAGGGGGCTACGAGCAGTACTTC
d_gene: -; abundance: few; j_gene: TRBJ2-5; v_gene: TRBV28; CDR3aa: CASSLTDTLQETQYF; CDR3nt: TGTGCCAGCAGTCTGACAGATACCTTACAAGAGACCCAGTACTTC
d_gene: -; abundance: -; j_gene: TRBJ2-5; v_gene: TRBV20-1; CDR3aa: CSAQDVKTQYF; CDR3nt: TGCAGTGCTCAGGACGTGAAGACCCAGTACTTC
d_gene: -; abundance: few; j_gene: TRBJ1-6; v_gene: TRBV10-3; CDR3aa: CAITQTRDSPLHF; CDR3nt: TGTGCCATCACCCAAACTAGGGACTCACCCCTCCACTTT
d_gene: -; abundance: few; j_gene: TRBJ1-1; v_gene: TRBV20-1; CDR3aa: CSARGGTLNTEAFF; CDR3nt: TGCAGTGCTAGGGGAGGAACGCTGAACACTGAAGCTTTCTTT
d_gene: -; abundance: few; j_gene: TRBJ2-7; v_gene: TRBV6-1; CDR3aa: CASSGDRSSYEQYF; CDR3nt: TGTGCCAGCAGTGGTGACAGGAGCTCCTACGAGCAGTACTTC
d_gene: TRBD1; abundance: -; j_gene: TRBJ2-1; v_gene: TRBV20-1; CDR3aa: CSARDRDEQFF; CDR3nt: TGCAGTGCTCGCGACAGGGATGAGCAGTTCTTC
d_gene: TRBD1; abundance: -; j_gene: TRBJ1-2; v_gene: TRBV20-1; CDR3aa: CSARGISPGQGDGYTF; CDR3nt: TGCAGTGCTAGAGGGATATCCCCGGGACAGGGTGATGGCTACACCTTC
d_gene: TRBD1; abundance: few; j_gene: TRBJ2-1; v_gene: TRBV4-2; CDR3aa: CASSQEQGQGALEQFF; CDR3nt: TGTGCCAGCAGCCAAGAACAGGGACAGGGGGCCTTAGAGCAGTTCTTC
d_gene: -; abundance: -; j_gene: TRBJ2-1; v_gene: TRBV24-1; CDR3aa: CATSDPGLDNEQFF; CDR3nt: TGTGCCACCAGTGATCCAGGGCTGGACAATGAGCAGTTCTTC
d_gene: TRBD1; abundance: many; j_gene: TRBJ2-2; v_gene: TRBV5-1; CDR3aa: CASSLQGVGSGELFF; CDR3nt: TGCGCCAGCAGCTTGCAGGGGGTCGGTTCCGGGGAGCTGTTTTTT
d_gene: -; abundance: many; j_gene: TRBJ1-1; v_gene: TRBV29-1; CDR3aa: CSGGAVEQTEAFF; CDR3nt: TGCAGCGGGGGGGCCGTCGAGCAAACTGAAGCTTTCTTT
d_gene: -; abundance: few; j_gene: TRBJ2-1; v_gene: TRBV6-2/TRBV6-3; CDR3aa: CASSKQGLLYNEQFF; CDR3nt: TGTGCCAGCAGTAAACAGGGTCTGCTTTACAATGAGCAGTTCTTC
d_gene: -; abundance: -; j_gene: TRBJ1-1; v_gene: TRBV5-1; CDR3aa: CASRLWGDTEAFF; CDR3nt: TGCGCCAGCCGGTTGTGGGGAGACACTGAAGCTTTCTTT